The present T cell receptor beta chain was sequenced within a study of blood T cell repertoires in COVID-19. As for the study in general: Researchers got acute and convalescent COVID-19 samples from the United States, Italy and Spain. Sources were T cells, B-cell-depleted T cells, or PBMCs; the material itself was cDNA or gDNA.

In terms of age and location, participants ranged from roughly 18 to 100 years and lived in under 30 US areas. Participant-reported clinical history was the basis for cohort assignment. Profiling relied on immunoSEQ multiplex PCR, and the TCRdb table lists in-frame clones only, not all of them. The data contain approximately 200,000 clones, nearly 90% of them singletons. The CDR3 length is 15 residues. Germline V gene data show CDR1 as SGHTA and CDR2 as FQGNSA. Trimming removed 3 bases from V and 3 bases from J, with 15 bases in between. The source material was PBMCs or T cells enriched from blood (not recorded which). The sequence was obtained from a man aged 25-40 years who had recovered from COVID-19. The V call is TRBV7-2, the J call TRBJ2-7; D possibly corresponds to TRBD2 (7 bases). In DNA form, the CDR3 reads TGTGCCAGCAGCTTGTGGACGGGGGGCCTCTACGAGCAGTACTTC. Its translation: CASSLWTGGLYEQYF.